One T cell receptor beta chain is described in this entry. Its antigen is currently unknown. The sample belongs to a study of molecular identifiers for immune sequencing clone quantification. Previously described methods with listed TCR primers produced the bulk TCR libraries. TCRdb used MiXCR to reprocess the PCR reads, holding one entry per CDR3 protein. This sample has hundreds of thousands of distinct CDR3 sequences, with 20% to 25% found just once. Construction of naive CD8 libraries employed roughly 20,000 to 1,000,000 sorted cells together with 10%, 30% or 50% RNA. This CDR3 is 16 amino acids long. After removal of 0 bases from V and 4 bases from J, the junction contained 2 bases not matched to a gene. CDR1 KGHDR and CDR2 SFDVKD come from the germline V gene. Points from the study as a whole: Among effectors, clones above 20 RNA copies held over 98% of molecules; among naive cells, under 1%. Reportedly, one cell's Jurkat TCR RNA was detected within 1,100,000 naive CD8 cells.

Material: naive CD8+ T cells from blood, with Jurkat cell RNA spiked in. The subset: FACS-sorted CD8+CD4-CCR7+CD45RA+ naive T cells. The receptor's source is a human donor in good health. Some libraries in this study had Jurkat cell RNA spiked in. This rearrangement joins TRBV24-1 to TRBJ2-2, with 9 bases fitting TRBD1. The CDR3 region is CATSDLKGQGTGELFF. In DNA, the CDR3 is TGTGCCACCAGTGATTTGAAGGGACAGGGCACCGGGGAGCTGTTTTTT.